Listed below are T cell receptor beta chains from one sample, sequenced in a study of blood T cell repertoires in COVID-19. This table comes from immunoSEQ multiplex PCR, and its TCRdb copy is limited to in-frame clones, with some not included. Altogether hundreds of thousands of clones are present, roughly 79% being singletons, with the ten largest covering 6% to 8%. Sequenced sample: peripheral blood. The receptors stem from a woman older than 75 with COVID-19, enrolled during active disease. The CDR3 runs from the conserved cysteine through the conserved F or W. Each record gives: V gene, D gene, clone size, J gene, CDR3 DNA, CDR3 protein. D genes are given only for firm matches. For some rows the clone size is stated as once, few or many, or as a class when expanded; others skip it.

TRBV5-1	TRBD1	once	TRBJ2-7	TGCGCCAGCAGCCGGACAGGGGCCTACGAGCAGTACTTC	CASSRTGAYEQYF
TRBV4-1	NA	NA	TRBJ1-6	TGCGCCAGCAGCCCCCCCGGTGGGGGGAGCTCCTATAATTCACCCCTCCACTTT	CASSPPGGGSSYNSPLHF
TRBV18	NA	NA	TRBJ2-5	TGTGCCAGCTCACTTGACCGGGGGTCCCAAGAGACCCAGTACTTC	CASSLDRGSQETQYF
TRBV3-1/TRBV3-2	TRBD1	NA	TRBJ1-2	TGTGCCAGCACAAAACGACAGGGTCTAGACTACACCTTC	CASTKRQGLDYTF
TRBV6-6	NA	NA	TRBJ1-4	TGTGCCAGCAGCAGGGGTCGTGGCGAAAAACTGTTTTTT	CASSRGRGEKLFF
TRBV27	TRBD1	NA	TRBJ2-7	TGTGCCAGCAGCAAAAGGGCGCAGGGGGATTACTACGAGCAGTACTTC	CASSKRAQGDYYEQYF
TRBV19	TRBD1	few	TRBJ1-1	TGTGCCAGTAGTAGGGACAGGGATATCGTTGAAGCTTTCTTT	CASSRDRDIVEAFF
TRBV14	TRBD2	NA	TRBJ2-1	TGTGCCAGCAGCCCCTGGACTAGTTGGGATGAGCAGTTCTTC	CASSPWTSWDEQFF
TRBV19	NA	once	TRBJ2-1	TGTGCCAGTAGTGCTAGGTCCGGGGAGCAGTTCTTC	CASSARSGEQFF
TRBV19	NA	NA	TRBJ2-3	TGTGCCAGTAGTATCACACGGAGTAGCACAGATACGCAGTATTTT	CASSITRSSTDTQYF
TRBV9	NA	NA	TRBJ1-3	TGTGCCAGCAGCCCAGGGACATCCTACTCTGGAAACACCATATATTTT	CASSPGTSYSGNTIYF
TRBV7-2	NA	once	TRBJ2-7	TGTGCCAGCAACTGGGGGGGGGCATACGAGCAGTACTTC	CASNWGGAYEQYF
TRBV3-1/TRBV3-2	TRBD2	NA	TRBJ2-2	TGTGCCAGCAGCCATCCTAGAACGGGACTAGTGGGCACCGGGGAGCTGTTTTTT	CASSHPRTGLVGTGELFF
TRBV6-5	NA	NA	TRBJ1-6	TGTGCCAGCAGTTCCTCCCGCTACGATAATTCACCCCTCCACTTT	CASSSSRYDNSPLHF
TRBV7-2	TRBD1	NA	TRBJ2-3	TGTGCCAGCAGCCTAACAGGGGTAGGGACAGATACGCAGTATTTT	CASSLTGVGTDTQYF
TRBV6-2/TRBV6-3	NA	NA	TRBJ2-3	TGTGCCAGCAGTTACGAGGGCGCCCGCACAGATACGCAGTATTTT	CASSYEGARTDTQYF
TRBV28	TRBD1	NA	TRBJ1-2	TGTGCCAGCAGCTCACCGGGACAGGGGGCGGAAGGCTACACCTTC	CASSSPGQGAEGYTF
TRBV6-5	NA	NA	TRBJ1-4	TGTGCCTCCAACGGGTATCAAGAAAAACTGTTTTTT	CASNGYQEKLFF
TRBV28	NA	NA	TRBJ1-1	TGTGCCAGCAGTTTAAGGCAGGGAAAAGCTTTCTTT	CASSLRQGKAFF
TRBV4-1	TRBD1	NA	TRBJ2-2	TGCGCCAGCAGCCCACAGGGGACCGGGGAGCTGTTTTTT	CASSPQGTGELFF
TRBV5-1	NA	few	TRBJ2-5	TGCGCCAGCAGCGAAGGGACATCACCCGGGACCCAGTACTTC	CASSEGTSPGTQYF
TRBV7-9	NA	NA	TRBJ1-4	TGTGCCAGCAGCTTTAGGGGGGGCGAAGGAAAACTGTTTTTT	CASSFRGGEGKLFF
TRBV28	TRBD2	NA	TRBJ2-1	TGTGCCAGCAGTCCTAGCGGGACCTACAATGAGCAGTTCTTC	CASSPSGTYNEQFF
TRBV19	TRBD1	NA	TRBJ1-1	TGTGCCAGTAGTAGACAGGGAGGTAACACTGAAGCTTTCTTT	CASSRQGGNTEAFF
TRBV3-1/TRBV3-2	NA	NA	TRBJ1-3	TGTGCCAGCAGCCAACCTCGGAGCTCTGGAAACACCATATATTTT	CASSQPRSSGNTIYF
TRBV18	TRBD1	NA	TRBJ1-5	TGTGCCAGCTCACCACAGGGGACAGGGGGCAATCAGCCCCAGCATTTT	CASSPQGTGGNQPQHF
TRBV6-4	TRBD2	NA	TRBJ2-1	TGTGCCAGCAGTCGCGGGGGGGCCCTGAATGAGCAGTTCTTC	CASSRGGALNEQFF
TRBV30	TRBD1	NA	TRBJ1-2	TGTGCCTGGAGTGTACTTTCCCGACAGGGGGGACCGAAGGATGGCTACACCTTC	CAWSVLSRQGGPKDGYTF
TRBV11-2	NA	NA	TRBJ2-1	TGTGCCAGCAGCCGTAGAGGGGGAGGGGTAGATGAGCAGTTCTTC	CASSRRGGGVDEQFF
TRBV5-1	TRBD1	few	TRBJ1-2	TGCGCCAGCAGCTACTCCGGGACAGGGCCCGGCTACACCTTC	CASSYSGTGPGYTF